What follows are 22 T cell receptor beta chains derived from one specimen sequenced in a study of immune characterization of retroperitoneal liposarcoma (dated by TCRdb to the late 2010s). Receptors were amplified or captured by PCR. These reads were obtained on a NextSeq 500. The public sequencing data were trimmed at Q25 with fastp and processed into clonotypes with MiXCR by TCRdb, which kept only in-frame beta chains. Each CDR3 protein gets just one entry, which takes the most common genes and DNA from the rows behind it. This sample comprises approximately 10,000 distinct CDR3 sequences, under 30% of them detected only once. The ten largest clones add up to approximately 19% of the sample. Sample: blood. These receptors came from a male donor with retroperitoneal liposarcoma.

Many counts were recorded for this clonotype. J is TRBJ2-3 and V is TRBV6-1; TRBD2 agrees at 10 bases. The junction had 6 bases not matched to a gene; V was cut back by 9 bases and J by 3 bases. Germline CDR1 and CDR2: MNHNS and SASEGT. The CDR3 contains 14 residues. The DNA for the CDR3 is TGTGCCAGTGACCCGGGACTAGCGACAGATACGCAGTATTTT. Its protein product is CASDPGLATDTQYF.

Relative to its sample, this clonotype is medium-sized (0.01 to 0.1%). The rearrangement links TRBV12-3 or TRBV12-4 to TRBJ1-6; 8 bases fit TRBD1. This CDR3 is built from 14 residues. J lost 8 bases, V lost 8 bases, and 8 bases had no gene match. CDR3 loop: CASHRGQGYSPLHF. CDR3 nucleotide sequence: TGTGCCAGCCATCGAGGACAGGGATATTCACCCCTCCACTTT.

Relative to its sample, this clonotype is medium-sized. The chain joins TRBV6-1 to TRBJ1-6; maybe TRBD1 (5 bases). V shed 6 bases and J shed 0 bases, with 15 bases lying between them. Germline CDR1 reads MNHNS; CDR2 reads SASEGT. The CDR3 consists of 17 residues. Here the CDR3 reads CASSLGLSSSYNSPLHF. CDR3 bases: TGTGCCAGCAGCCTGGGACTGTCGAGCTCCTATAATTCACCCCTCCACTTT.

This clonotype occurred many times. The V gene is TRBV4-1, the J gene TRBJ2-5; D might be TRBD1 (5 bases). This CDR3 has 16 amino acids. Trimming shortened V by 0 bases and J by 11 bases, and 22 bases separated the two germline ends. CDR1 is MGHRA and CDR2 is YSYEKL in the germline V gene. The CDR3 sequence is CASSQDLHTDNNEQYF. As DNA, the CDR3 is TGCGCCAGCAGCCAAGATCTTCACACGGACAACAATGAGCAGTACTTC.

The chain carries TRBV3-1 and TRBJ2-1, with D maybe TRBD1 (6 bases). Germline CDR1 LGHDT, CDR2 YNNKEL (reference sequence). This CDR3 is built from 13 residues. V lost 4 bases, J lost 3 bases, and 7 bases lay in between. The CDR3 here is CASSRDNYNEQFF. The CDR3, as DNA: TGTGCCAGCAGCCGGGACAACTACAATGAGCAGTTCTTC.

The chain has TRBV3-1 and TRBJ2-1; TRBD2 is a possible D gene (5 bases). Judging by the DNA end, TRBJ2-7 fits better; the J call may be wrong. The CDR3 length is 14 residues. Per germline, CDR1 LGHDT and CDR2 YNNKEL (reference sequence). The CDR3, as DNA: TGTGCCAGCAGCATGGACTGGCCCTACAATGAGCAGTACTTC. It is translated as CASSMDWPYNEQYF.

This clonotype is medium-sized in the sample. The V and J genes are TRBV6-1 and TRBJ2-1; D not certain. Trimming removed 2 bases at V and 10 bases at J, with 18 bases between. The CDR3 covers 15 residues. CDR1 and CDR2 from the germline V gene are MNHNS and SASEGT. The CDR3: CASSERAGGGFEQFF. The CDR3 DNA reads TGTGCCAGCAGTGAAAGAGCTGGTGGTGGTTTCGAGCAGTTCTTC.

A note on this clonotype: One base away lies a much larger clone, so this may be a sequencing read error. The chain recombines TRBV6-6 with TRBJ2-1; D might be TRBD1 or TRBD2, each matching 5 bases. This CDR3 has 15 amino acids. Trimming pared 3 bases from V and 13 bases from J, leaving 22 bases between. The V gene's germline CDR1 is MNHNY and CDR2 SVGAGI (reference sequence). The CDR3 protein is CASSYEGELKETQFF. DNA of the CDR3: TGTGCCAGCAGTTATGAAGGGGAGCTTAAAGAGACCCAGTTCTTC.

This clonotype was seen only a few times. The J gene is TRBJ1-3, the V gene TRBV7-2; D not resolved. The CDR3 spans 14 residues. V lost 3 bases, J lost 0 bases, and 6 bases lay in between. CDR1 and CDR2 (germline): SGHTA, FQGNSA. CDR3 coding DNA: TGTGCCAGCAGCTTCGGGTCCTCTGGAAACACCATATATTTT. As protein: CASSFGSSGNTIYF.

This chain links TRBV6-1 with TRBJ2-1; D might be TRBD1 (6 bases). TRBJ2-7 matches the DNA end more closely, so the J call is doubtful. Germline CDR1 and CDR2: MNHNS and SASEGT. CDR3 size: 15 residues. CDR3 DNA sequence: TGTGCCAGCAGTGTCTCCGGGACACGGACCTACGAGCAGTACTTC. It encodes CASSVSGTRTYEQYF.

In this sample, this clonotype turned up many times. This chain uses TRBV12-3 or TRBV12-4 with TRBJ1-1, with D perhaps matching TRBD1 (6 bases). V lost 6 bases, J lost 9 bases, and 14 bases lay in between. The CDR3 is made up of 12 amino acids. For the CDR3, the DNA is TGTGCCAGCAGCACAGGGAGCCGGAAAGCTTTCTTT. Protein: CASSTGSRKAFF.

By sample share, this clonotype is large. The chain uses TRBV6-6 and TRBJ1-1, with a weak D call TRBD1 (5 bases). The CDR3 sequence is 16 residues long. Germline values: CDR1 MNHNY, CDR2 SVGAGI (reference sequence). The V and J ends lost 0 bases and 1 base respectively, with 12 bases between them. The chain's CDR3 is CASSYSRVGGNTEAFF. CDR3 nucleotides: TGTGCCAGCAGTTACTCGAGGGTCGGGGGGAACACTGAAGCTTTCTTT.

The rearrangement uses TRBV20-1 and TRBJ2-3; D remains ambiguous. Germline-derived CDR1 and CDR2 are DFQATT and SNEGSKA (reference sequence). V was trimmed by 5 bases and J by 2 bases, leaving 17 bases between them. The CDR3 runs 15 residues. The CDR3 sequence: CSAAFPGVDTDTQYF. The CDR3 region has the DNA TGCAGTGCTGCCTTTCCGGGTGTGGACACAGATACGCAGTATTTT.

Details on this clonotype: Here the CDR3 omits its conserved ending phenylalanine or tryptophan, so a read error is the likely source. The rearrangement joins TRBV18 to TRBJ2-1; maybe TRBD2 (5 bases). V lost 2 bases and J 13 bases, leaving 18 bases between the germline ends. The V gene's germline CDR1 is KGHSH and CDR2 LQKENI. This CDR3 has 14 residues. The CDR3 is CASSPGLDRETQFL. As DNA, the CDR3 is TGTGCCAGCTCACCAGGGTTGGATAGGGAGACCCAGTTCCTC.

This clonotype was found a few times. J is TRBJ2-2 and V is TRBV12-3 or TRBV12-4, with 7 bases aligning to TRBD2. The CDR3 is 14 residues long. V shed 5 bases and J 5 bases; nucleotides not matched to a gene: 5. The CDR3 here is CASSETGGTGELFF. The CDR3 DNA reads as TGTGCCAGCAGTGAAACGGGGGGAACCGGGGAGCTGTTTTTT.

Ten or more counts support this clonotype. The chain combines TRBV10-3 with TRBJ2-5; 7 positions agree with TRBD2. V gave up 4 bases and J gave up 0 bases; unmatched junction bases: 5. The CDR3 covers 15 residues. Germline values: CDR1 ENHRY, CDR2 SYGVKD. The CDR3 nucleotides are TGTGCCATCAGTGGCGGAGGACTAGACCAAGAGACCCAGTACTTC. Translation gives CAISGGGLDQETQYF.

This clonotype was picked up many times. The V gene is TRBV6-4, the J gene TRBJ2-1; D could derive from TRBD1 or TRBD2 (7 bases each). The CDR3 has 15 amino acids. V lost 5 bases and J 7 bases, leaving 18 bases between the germline ends. The germline gives CDR1 MRHNA, CDR2 SNTAGT. The CDR3 sequence is CASSQSGTDKNEQFF. The CDR3 DNA sequence: TGTGCCAGCAGTCAAAGCGGGACAGATAAGAATGAGCAGTTCTTC.

A few counts support this clonotype. V gene TRBV6-6 combines with J gene TRBJ2-2; D is perhaps TRBD1 (5 bases). This CDR3 spans 13 amino acids. Germline V CDR1 and CDR2: MNHNY, SVGAGI (reference sequence). With 0 bases removed from V and 9 bases from J, the gap between germline ends came to 8 bases. CDR3 nucleotide sequence: TGTGCCAGCAGTTACTCCCAGGGTAGGGAGCTGTTTTTT. Translation gives CASSYSQGRELFF.

The chain has TRBV4-3 and TRBJ2-1, with TRBD2 matching over 9 bases. CDR3 length: 17 amino acids. The germline CDR1 and CDR2 sequences are LGHNA and YSLEER. The V segment lost 1 base and the J segment 0 bases; nucleotides outside the gene matches: 4. CDR3 DNA: TGCGCCAGCAGCCAAGGACTAGCGGACAGCTCCTACAATGAGCAGTTCTTC. Translated: CASSQGLADSSYNEQFF.

This clonotype was detected a few times. The chain links TRBV7-6 to TRBJ2-3; TRBD2 matches at 12 bases. The V gene end was trimmed by 5 bases and the J gene end by 3 bases; junction bases not matched to a gene: 9. Germline CDR1 SGHVS, CDR2 FNYEAQ. The CDR3 extends over 17 amino acids. The CDR3 loop reads CASSPRRLAGATDTQYF. CDR3 sequence (DNA): TGTGCCAGCAGCCCCCGTCGACTAGCGGGAGCGACAGATACGCAGTATTTT.

This clonotype appeared many times. V and J are TRBV6-1 and TRBJ2-1; tentative D call: TRBD1 (7 bases). CDR1 MNHNS and CDR2 SASEGT come from the germline V gene. Trimming took 5 bases from V and 10 from J, leaving 30 bases between them. The CDR3 loop spans 18 amino acids. The CDR3 spells CASSQSGQALGRRYEQFF. For the CDR3, the DNA is TGTGCCAGCAGTCAGTCTGGACAGGCCTTGGGGAGGAGGTACGAGCAGTTCTTC.

This clonotype was counted ten times or more. The chain joins TRBV6-1 to TRBJ2-1; D not certain. The J call may not be correct, given that the DNA end is closer to TRBJ2-5. The CDR3 is made up of 13 amino acids. Germline V gene lookup returns CDR1 MNHNS and CDR2 SASEGT. CDR3 amino acids: CASVGRPDETQYF. The CDR3 DNA follows: TGTGCCAGCGTAGGCAGGCCGGACGAGACCCAGTACTTC.